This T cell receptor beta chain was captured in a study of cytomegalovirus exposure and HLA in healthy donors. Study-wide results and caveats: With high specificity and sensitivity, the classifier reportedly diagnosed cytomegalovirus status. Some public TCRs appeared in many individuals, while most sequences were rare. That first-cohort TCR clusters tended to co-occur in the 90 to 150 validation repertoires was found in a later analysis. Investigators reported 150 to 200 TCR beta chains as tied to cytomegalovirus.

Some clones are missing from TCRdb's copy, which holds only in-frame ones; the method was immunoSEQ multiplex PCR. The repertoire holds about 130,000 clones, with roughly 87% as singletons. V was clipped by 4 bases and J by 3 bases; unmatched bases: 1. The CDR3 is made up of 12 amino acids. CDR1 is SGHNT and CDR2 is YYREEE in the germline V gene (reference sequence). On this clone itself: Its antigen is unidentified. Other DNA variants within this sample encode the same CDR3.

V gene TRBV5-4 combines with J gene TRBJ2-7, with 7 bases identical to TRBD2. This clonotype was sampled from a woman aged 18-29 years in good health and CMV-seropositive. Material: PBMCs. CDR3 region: CASSPGGYEQYF. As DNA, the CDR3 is TGTGCCAGCAGCCCGGGGGGCTACGAGCAGTACTTC.